This T cell receptor (beta chain) is drawn from a study of shared clonotypes between healthy human individuals. The ends were cut back, 3 bases at V and 3 bases at J, with 24 bases in the middle. The CDR3 covers 19 residues. Germline V CDR1 and CDR2: SGHKS, YYEKEE (reference sequence). The data were produced by immunoSEQ multiplex PCR, yet TCRdb's version contains in-frame clones alone and is incomplete. The sample lists millions of clones; roughly nine tenths were seen once. The study, taken as a whole, reports: The study sampled only blood, and tissue repertoires likely differ. Across a few donors, naive CD4 shared 5% to 6%, naive CD8 3.5% to 4%, memory CD4 more than 2%, memory CD8 over 0.3%.

Naive CD45RA+ and memory CD45RA-negative subsets were split from CD4+ cells. With regard to this clone: Its antigen remains unknown.

The sequence was obtained from a young man in good health. Source material: naive CD4+ T cells sorted from blood. Regarding subset: CD45RA+ positively selected. The rearrangement uses TRBV5-5 and TRBJ1-4; possibly TRBD1 for D (5 bases). CDR3 in amino acids: CASSWRGVLTSTANEKLFF. The DNA for the CDR3 is TGTGCCAGCAGCTGGAGGGGAGTCCTTACCTCGACGGCTAATGAAAAACTGTTTTTT.